This T cell receptor beta chain was found in a study of CD8+ T cells in alopecia areata. Broader study findings: Administration of tofacitinib significantly diminished scalp clonality and expanded CD8+ clones within the top 100.

V was pared by 7 bases and J by 4 bases, with 9 bases of the junction left unmatched. Germline CDR1 reads MNHNS; CDR2 reads SASEGT. The CDR3 runs to 14 residues. Treatment denoted: oral pan-JAK inhibitor, 5-10 mg twice daily. This clone was picked up a small number of times. Its antigen is undetermined. Reverse transcription of extracted RNA yielded cDNA, which provided the sequencing template. The assay was immunoSEQ multiplex PCR, and TCRdb's table has in-frame clones only and misses some. The sample carries over 150,000 clones, roughly 64% recorded once. The chain joins TRBV6-1 to TRBJ2-5; 7 nucleotides line up with TRBD1. The sequenced sample was CD4+ T cells sorted from blood, obtained at week 24, from a patient treated with tofacitinib. The TCR was taken from a human donor with alopecia areata. CDR3 sequence: CASTSSEGAETQYF. The CDR3, as DNA: TGTGCCAGCACTTCATCTGAGGGGGCAGAGACCCAGTACTTC.